Sequencing of this TCR beta chain was carried out in a study of Graves' ophthalmopathy and Graves' hyperthyroidism. The TCR beta CDR3 regions underwent amplification from RNA transcripts. The first-round RT-PCR employed HTBI primers together with the Qiagen OneStep RT-PCR kit. A multiplex PCR was then performed as the second round. TCRdb re-called the multiplex PCR reads through MiXCR, storing one row per CDR3 protein. The table includes roughly 600,000 distinct CDR3 sequences, 39% detected once. CDR3 length equals 15 residues. V lost 6 bases to trimming and J lost 6 bases; unmatched junction nucleotides: 9. The germline CDR1 and CDR2 sequences are MNHEY and SMNVEV (reference sequence).

The chain is built from TRBV27 and TRBJ1-5; 9 bases align to TRBD1. Sample: peripheral blood or thyroid tissue (not recorded which). The clonotype comes from an adult man with Graves' hyperthyroidism. The CDR3 protein is CASSRGTGYPQPQHF. The CDR3 coding sequence is TGTGCCAGCAGCCGCGGGACAGGGTATCCTCAGCCCCAGCATTTT.